Described below is a single T cell receptor beta chain sequence and its context. This clone was detected once. What antigen it recognizes has not been identified. It has no much larger one-base neighbor in the sample; base qualities were not kept. Library prep was done by the immunoSEQ multiplex PCR assay. The clones in this table, taken by TCRdb from immuneACCESS, are in-frame only. Not every clone is retained; where verified, under half of the shortfall comes from an unresolved V gene, and the cause of the rest is unknown. The sample table contains about 89,000 clones; only one count was recorded for approximately 96% of them. The ten largest account for 0.2% to 0.25% of the sample. These data are taken from a study of technical replicates of blood from four donors (TCRdb year 2017). Including the terminal cysteine and phenylalanine, the CDR3 comprises 13 residues. The sequence is cut down to CDR3 DNA, 39 bases in frame from base 1. V and J lose 7 bases and 3 bases, and a span of 11 bases separates them. CDR1 MDHEN and CDR2 SYDVKM were looked up in the germline V gene.

Sequencing was done on a sample of T cells isolated from PBMCs. The sequence was collected from a human donor in good health. The chain joins TRBV28 to TRBJ2-3, with no confident D gene call. The CDR3 has the sequence CASNPGLTDTQYF. The DNA is as follows: TGTGCCAGCAACCCAGGCCTAACAGATACGCAGTATTTT.